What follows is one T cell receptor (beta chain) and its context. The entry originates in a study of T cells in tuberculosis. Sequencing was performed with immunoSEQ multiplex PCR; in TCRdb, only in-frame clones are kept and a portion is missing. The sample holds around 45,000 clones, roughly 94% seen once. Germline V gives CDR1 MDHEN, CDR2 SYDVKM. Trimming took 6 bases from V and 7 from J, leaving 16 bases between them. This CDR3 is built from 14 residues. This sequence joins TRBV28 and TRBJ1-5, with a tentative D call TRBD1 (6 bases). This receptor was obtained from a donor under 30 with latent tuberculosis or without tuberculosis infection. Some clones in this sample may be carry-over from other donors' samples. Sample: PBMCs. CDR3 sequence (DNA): TGTGCCAGCAGAACTACAGTCACAGGGCAGCCCCAGCATTTT. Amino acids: CASRTTVTGQPQHF.